The T cell receptor beta chain described here comes from a study of blood T cell repertoires in COVID-19. Per the authors' pipeline: The authors estimated nucleated cell counts from reference gene primer amplification. Libraries were prepared by immunoSEQ multiplex PCR; TCRdb keeps only in-frame clonotypes and omits some of them. D and trimming were read from the DNA, whereas the V and J calls and clone size are those reported in that table. In the table there are hundreds of thousands of clones, around 86% of which are singletons. V lost 4 bases and J lost 2; bases outside the gene matches: 4. Germline CDR1 is MGHRA and CDR2 is YSYEKL. The CDR3 extends over 17 amino acids.

Specimen: peripheral blood. The TCR sequence derives from a woman aged 55-70 years with active or convalescent COVID-19. The chain employs TRBV4-1 and TRBJ2-3, with 15 bases lining up with TRBD2. CDR3 region: CASSPGLAGGPTDTQYF. The CDR3, as DNA: TGCGCCAGCAGCCCCGGACTAGCGGGGGGGCCCACAGATACGCAGTATTTT.